This T cell receptor beta chain was captured in a study of shared clonotypes between healthy human individuals. CDR1 SGHRS and CDR2 YFSETQ come from the germline V gene. V dropped 4 bases and J dropped 6; count of bases not matched to a gene: 11. The length of the CDR3 is 15 residues. Using immunoSEQ multiplex PCR, the repertoire was profiled, and TCRdb retains in-frame clones only, with some absent. The sample has over a million clones; about 96% are singletons. Donors were healthy HIV-negative adults without recently reported acute infections or vaccinations. Division of CD4+ cells produced a CD45RA+ naive subset and a CD45RA-negative memory subset. On this clone itself: Its antigen remains unidentified.

Study results and limitations: Only blood was sampled; tissue repertoires likely differ.

The chain recombines TRBV5-1 with TRBJ2-7, with 9 bases aligning to TRBD2. This receptor was identified in a young man in good health. The sequenced sample was naive CD4+ T cells sorted from blood. Regarding subset: CD45RA+ positively selected. Here the CDR3 DNA reads TGCGCCAGCAGCCCCACGGGCGGGAGGGCCAGCGAGCAGTACTTC. This gives the protein CASSPTGGRASEQYF. The full variable domain, its missing parts supplied by reference TRBV5-1 and TRBJ2-7, is KAGVTQTPRYLIKTRGQQVTLSCSPISGHRSVSWYQQTPGQGLQFLFEYFSETQRNKGNFPGRFSGRQFSNSRSEMNVSTLELGDSALYLCASSPTGGRASEQYFGPGTRLTVT.